This paragraph reports one TCR beta chain. Its antigen is unknown. At one boundary the junction diverges from the germline segment, which might be a read error. Libraries of naive CD8 T cells were built from about 20,000 to 1,000,000 sorted cells, with 10%, 30% or 50% of the purified RNA used. Naive CD8 T cells were FACS-sorted as CD8+CD4-CCR7+CD45RA+ on a BD FACSAria II into RLT Plus buffer. To test detection sensitivity, Jurkat RNA equal to around nine TCR copies was added to samples of about 18,000-1,100,000 naive CD8 T cells. CD8 T cells were enriched using RosetteSep CD8+ T Cell Enrichment Cocktail and Ficoll-Paque, and the enriched cells then underwent ACK red cell lysis. The sample originates from a study of molecular identifiers for immune sequencing clone quantification (dated by TCRdb to the late 2010s). Study-level background: In a replicate experiment, RNA from roughly 21,000 or 96,000 naive CD8 T cells was split into five aliquots, four of which were sequenced. This methods study benchmarked molecular-identifier clustering-based TCR repertoire sequencing (MIDCIRS) and TCR RNA copy counting, using CD8 T cells to do so. Overall study outcomes, separate from this receptor: Naive libraries contained spiked-in Jurkat TCR RNA (roughly ten copies' worth), which is not part of the donor repertoire. Spiked-in Jurkat TCR RNA equivalent to a single cell was reported to be detectable even among approximately 1.1 million naive CD8 T cells. Identical TCR molecules sharing a barcode could cause highly expanded clone sizes to be underestimated. When barcode sub-clustering was left out, chimeric consensus sequences inflated TCR diversity, with chimeras reaching as high as 47%. About 3 recovered TCR RNA copies per cell were obtained by modeling, versus approximately 10 by digital PCR, implying a capture efficiency of roughly 32%. In CMV-specific effector cells, over 99% of molecules were held by clones above 20 RNA copies, whereas under 1% of molecules were held by such clones in naive cells.

The receptor library was made with PCR. Sequenced using a NextSeq 500. Bulk TCR libraries were generated as previously described, with the TCR primers listed in Table S5 used. The Qiagen AllPrep DNA/RNA kit was used to purify total RNA. Before any analysis, reads coming from multiple sequencing runs of the same library were combined into one pool. Per the source publication's procedure: Reads were retained only if their TCR constant sequence matched exactly, and those retained reads were trimmed to 150 nt and grouped according to their 12-nt molecular barcodes. Reads in each barcode group were sub-clustered using a 15% Levenshtein threshold, and a quality-weighted consensus sequence was built for each RNA molecule. Non-functional sequences were removed, as were lower-count sequences one edit away from another. Based on fitting two negative binomial distributions, any barcode sub-cluster with under 20% of the maximum read count was discarded. TCRdb reprocessed the public reads (quality trimming at Q25 with fastp, clone calling with MiXCR) and kept in-frame beta chains. Rows with a matching CDR3 protein are joined into one entry that keeps the most common DNA and genes. The authors' filters were not applied to this entry. A total of around 100,000 distinct CDR3 sequences appear in this sample, roughly a third of them only once. The ten largest make up 4% to 5% of the sample.

The material sequenced was naive CD8+ T cells from blood, with Jurkat cell RNA spiked in. The sample's cell subset or site label, decoded: FACS-sorted CD8+CD4-CCR7+CD45RA+ naive T cells. The receptor was isolated from a human donor in good health. Some libraries in this study had Jurkat cell RNA spiked in.

The sequenced DNA is TGTGTCAGCAGTGATGGCAGCGAGACTGGAAACACCATATATTTT. This gives the protein CVSSDGSETGNTIYF. The chain is made from TRBV2 and TRBJ1-3; the D gene cannot be resolved reliably. The CDR3 holds 15 amino acids from the cysteine to the phenylalanine. CDR3 DNA is the only sequence kept; it has 45 bases, read in frame from the first base. CDR1 and CDR2 were assigned from the germline V gene as SNHLY and FYNNEI.